This is a list of T cell receptor beta chains from one sample in a study of cytomegalovirus exposure and HLA in healthy donors. The protocol was immunoSEQ multiplex PCR, while the TCRdb copy is restricted to in-frame clones and leaves out a portion. The sample shows approximately 70,000 clones, 65% to 70% of them seen only once. The specimen sequenced was PBMCs. The receptors were sampled from a man aged 40-49 years in good health and CMV-seropositive. Both conserved end residues are part of each CDR3. Each record gives: J gene, clone size, D gene, V gene, CDR3 DNA, CDR3 protein. D genes are given only for firm matches. Clone size is shown for a subset of rows, as once, few, many or a class of expanded clone.

>TRBJ1-1|-|-|TRBV7-3
TGTGCCAGCAGCTTAACCGGGGAAAAAGCTTTCTTT
CASSLTGEKAFF
>TRBJ1-6|-|-|TRBV4-1
TGCGCCAGCAGCCAAGGTTTAGAGGTGTCACCCCTCCACTTT
CASSQGLEVSPLHF
>TRBJ2-1|few|TRBD2|TRBV2
TGTGCCAGCAGTGAAGCTTTAGCGGGAGCGGGCCAGTTCTTC
CASSEALAGAGQFF
>TRBJ2-7|-|-|TRBV6-9
TGTGCCAGCAGTTATTCTGGCGGGCGGTACGAGCAGTACTTC
CASSYSGGRYEQYF
>TRBJ1-6|-|TRBD1|TRBV9
TGTGCCAGTGGGATGGGCAGGGGGGATTCACCCCTCCACTTT
CASGMGRGDSPLHF
>TRBJ1-2|-|-|TRBV5-1
TGCGCCAGCAGCCGCCCAGATGTTAACTATGGCTACACCTTC
CASSRPDVNYGYTF
>TRBJ1-1|-|TRBD1|TRBV5-6
TGTGCCAGCAGTTACACAGGGGGCAGGGGCACTGAAGCTTTCTTT
CASSYTGGRGTEAFF
>TRBJ2-1|-|TRBD1|TRBV7-2
TGTGCCAGCAGCTTCCGGGACAGGACCTACAATGAGCAGTTCTTC
CASSFRDRTYNEQFF
>TRBJ2-1|few|TRBD2|TRBV7-2
TGTGCCAGCAGCCCAGCGGGAGGGCTGGATGAGCAGTTCTTC
CASSPAGGLDEQFF
>TRBJ1-5|few|-|TRBV5-8
TGTGCCAGCAGCTCGGCCGCAGGGCGATTAGGCAATCAGCCCCAGCATTTT
CASSSAAGRLGNQPQHF
>TRBJ2-2|-|-|TRBV25-1
TGTGCCAGCAGTGGAACAGGGATCGCCGGGGAGCTGTTTTTT
CASSGTGIAGELFF
>TRBJ2-2|-|-|TRBV6-1
TGTGCCAGCAGTGCGGCAGGGCACGGGGAGCTGTTTTTT
CASSAAGHGELFF
>TRBJ2-5|-|-|TRBV14
TGTGCCAGCAGCCAAGAAATTGGGGCGGTCTTGGAGACCCAGTACTTC
CASSQEIGAVLETQYF
>TRBJ2-3|-|-|TRBV6-1
TGTGCCAGCAGTGAAGCGGGACACAACACAGATACGCAGTATTTT
CASSEAGHNTDTQYF
>TRBJ2-1|-|-|TRBV5-5
TGTGCCAGCAGCTTGGGCGACAGCTCCTACAATGAGCAGTTCTTC
CASSLGDSSYNEQFF
>TRBJ2-5|-|TRBD2|TRBV5-4
TGTGCCAGCAGCGCTACTAGCGACCAAGAGACCCAGTACTTC
CASSATSDQETQYF
>TRBJ1-1|-|-|TRBV29-1
TGCAGCGCTTACCAGTCGCCGGAAGCTTTCTTT
CSAYQSPEAFF
>TRBJ1-2|-|TRBD1|TRBV16
TGTGCCAGCAGCCCGAAAACAGGGGGCCGGGTTGATGGCTACACCTTC
CASSPKTGGRVDGYTF
>TRBJ2-2|few|-|TRBV5-5
TGTGCCAGCAGCTCCCGGACCGGGGAGCTGTTTTTT
CASSSRTGELFF
>TRBJ2-7|-|TRBD1|TRBV6-6
TGTGCCAGCAGCTCGGACAGGACCAACTACGAGCAGTACTTC
CASSSDRTNYEQYF
>TRBJ2-1|once|TRBD1|TRBV10-3
TGTGCCATCAGTGAGCCCATAGACAGGGGAGGGCAGTTCTTC
CAISEPIDRGGQFF
>TRBJ2-2|few|TRBD1|TRBV2
TGTGCCAGCAGTGTAATGGGACAGGGCAATATCGGGGAGCTGTTTTTT
CASSVMGQGNIGELFF
>TRBJ2-5|-|-|TRBV5-6
TGTGCCAGCAGCTTGGTTTCTAGCAGCCACCAAGAGACCCAGTACTTC
CASSLVSSSHQETQYF
>TRBJ1-1|-|-|TRBV2
TGTGCCAGCAGTGAAGGTCAGGGTCAAGCTTTCTTT
CASSEGQGQAFF
>TRBJ1-2|-|TRBD1|TRBV6-5
TGTGCCAGCAGCAGTCGGACAGGGAAGGATGGCTACACCTTC
CASSSRTGKDGYTF
>TRBJ2-5|-|-|TRBV18
TGTGCCAGCTCACGGGGAAGGGGACAAGAGACCCAGTACTTC
CASSRGRGQETQYF
>TRBJ2-5|-|TRBD2|TRBV4-3
TGCGCCAGCAGCCAGACCGGGACTAGCGGGGGGGCCCAGGGAGAGACCCAGTACTTC
CASSQTGTSGGAQGETQYF
>TRBJ1-6|-|-|TRBV7-3
TGTGCCAGCAGCTTAAGCGGAATGCGGAATTCACCCCTCCACTTT
CASSLSGMRNSPLHF
>TRBJ2-5|once|TRBD2|TRBV5-1
TGCGCCAGCAGCCTGGTGGGGGGGCAAGAGACCCAGTACTTC
CASSLVGGQETQYF
>TRBJ2-2|-|TRBD1|TRBV25-1
TGTGCCAGCAGTGAACAGGGGGCGAGGGTCGGGGAGCTGTTTTTT
CASSEQGARVGELFF
>TRBJ2-7|-|TRBD1|TRBV18
TGTGCCAGCTCACCAAAGGCGGTGCAGGGGGCTTACGAGCAGTACTTC
CASSPKAVQGAYEQYF
>TRBJ2-7|-|TRBD2|TRBV23-1
TGCGCCAGCAGTCAATCAATGTCTAGCGGGGTCTTC
CASSQSMSSGVF
>TRBJ1-2|-|-|TRBV27
TGTGCCAGCACCGCGGGGGGGCAAGAGGGCTACACCTTC
CASTAGGQEGYTF
>TRBJ2-5|-|TRBD1|TRBV18
TGTGCCAGCTCACCCTCGACAGGGGCCGGAGAGACCCAGTACTTC
CASSPSTGAGETQYF
>TRBJ1-2|-|TRBD1|TRBV5-1
TGCGCCAGCAGCCGGACAGGGGAATGGGATGGCTACACCTTC
CASSRTGEWDGYTF
>TRBJ1-2|-|-|TRBV29-1
TGCAGCGTTCACGGCGGCAGGGGATATGGCTACACCTTC
CSVHGGRGYGYTF
>TRBJ1-5|once|-|TRBV4-3
TGCGCCAGCAGCCAAGATGAGGGCCAGCCCCAGCATTTT
CASSQDEGQPQHF
>TRBJ1-5|-|-|TRBV19
TGTGCCGTAGAGGGGGACGGGGGGTTGGATCAGCCCCAGCATTTT
CAVEGDGGLDQPQHF
>TRBJ1-1|-|TRBD1|TRBV5-1
TGCGCCAGCACTCGGGGACAGGGGTTTGAAGCTTTCTTT
CASTRGQGFEAFF
>TRBJ1-5|few|-|TRBV28
TGTGCCAGCAGGGACGGGGGTAGTCGGCCCCAGCATTTT
CASRDGGSRPQHF
>TRBJ2-5|-|-|TRBV9
TGTGCCAGCAGCCCTCCGGGAAGATCCCAAGAGACCCAGTACTTC
CASSPPGRSQETQYF
>TRBJ1-1|once|-|TRBV6-5
TGTGCCAGCAGCCTCGGTGACACTGAAGCTTTCTTT
CASSLGDTEAFF
>TRBJ2-3|-|TRBD2|TRBV7-3
TGTGCCAGCAGCTCCATTAGCGGGGGGAGCACAGATACGCAGTATTTT
CASSSISGGSTDTQYF
>TRBJ1-6|-|TRBD1|TRBV5-1
TGCGCCAGCAGCCGGACAGGAGACTATAATTCACCCCTCCACTTT
CASSRTGDYNSPLHF
>TRBJ2-1|-|TRBD2|TRBV7-2
TGTGCCAGCAGCCCCGGACTAGCGGGAGTAGGGGGCAATGAGCAGTTCTTC
CASSPGLAGVGGNEQFF
>TRBJ1-1|few|-|TRBV7-2
TGTGCCAGCAGCTCGTGGGCGAACACTGAAGCTTTCTTT
CASSSWANTEAFF
>TRBJ2-3|-|TRBD1|TRBV9
TGTGCCAGCAGCGAACGGGACAGTCATACGCAGTATTTT
CASSERDSHTQYF
>TRBJ1-4|few|-|TRBV4-3
TGCGCCAGCAGCCAAGGACTAATCGGACTGTATAATGAAAAACTGTTTTTT
CASSQGLIGLYNEKLFF
>TRBJ1-2|-|-|TRBV5-1
TGCGCCAGCAGCCGTGGCTTTGGGGGCGACCCGGGTGGCTACACCTTC
CASSRGFGGDPGGYTF
>TRBJ2-5|-|TRBD1|TRBV5-4
TGTGCCAGCAGCTCCCAAGACAGGGAAGAGACCCAGTACTTC
CASSSQDREETQYF
>TRBJ2-5|-|-|TRBV28
TGTGCCAGCCGCGGGTCACCCCGGACGGGGGAGACCCAGTACTTC
CASRGSPRTGETQYF
>TRBJ1-1|-|-|TRBV7-9
TGTGCCAGCAGTATTTTAGAGGGGAACACTGAAGCTTTCTTT
CASSILEGNTEAFF
>TRBJ2-2|-|-|TRBV23-1
TGCGCCAGCAGTCCCTTGGGACACAACACCGGGGAGCTGTTTTTT
CASSPLGHNTGELFF
>TRBJ2-2|-|TRBD2|TRBV5-4
TGTGCCAGCAGCTTAGGACTAGCGGGGGGTTCGGGGGAGCTGTTTTTT
CASSLGLAGGSGELFF
>TRBJ1-2|-|-|TRBV2
TGTGCCAGCGAGGGAGTTGGCTATGGCTACACCTTC
CASEGVGYGYTF
>TRBJ2-1|once|TRBD1|TRBV19
TGTGCCAGTAGTAGGGGACAGATGTACAATGAGCAGTTCTTC
CASSRGQMYNEQFF